This is a list of T cell receptor beta chains from one sample in a study of T cell responses to AZD1222 COVID-19 vaccine. Produced via immunoSEQ multiplex PCR; TCRdb's table is partial and in-frame only. The table records 80,000 to 90,000 clones, about 92% of them present only once. The source was peripheral blood, collected on day 0 of AZD1222 vaccination. Every receptor here comes from an adult in good health. CDR3s include the opening cysteine and the closing phenylalanine or tryptophan. The D gene is left open where the match is weak. Rows may omit the clone size; those that give it use once, few, many or a size class.

clone size	V gene	D gene	J gene	CDR3 protein	CDR3 DNA
few	TRBV11-1	.	TRBJ2-3	CASSPTTGLSTDTQYF	TGTGCCAGCAGCCCGACTACAGGGCTCAGCACAGATACGCAGTATTTT
.	TRBV6-5	.	TRBJ1-2	CASKRPNRSGYTF	TGTGCCAGCAAACGGCCTAATCGATCGGGCTACACCTTC
.	TRBV5-1	TRBD2	TRBJ2-5	CASGALTSGSGETQYF	TGCGCCAGCGGCGCCCTGACTAGCGGGAGTGGTGAGACCCAGTACTTC
.	TRBV11-2	.	TRBJ1-4	CASSLDQGAGFYEKLFF	TGTGCCAGCAGCTTAGATCAGGGCGCAGGGTTCTATGAAAAACTGTTTTTT
.	TRBV30	TRBD1	TRBJ2-2	CAWMGTGGSTGELFF	TGTGCCTGGATGGGGACAGGGGGCTCCACCGGGGAGCTGTTTTTT
.	TRBV28	.	TRBJ1-2	CASSLGSTNYGYTF	TGTGCCAGCAGTTTAGGGAGTACTAACTATGGCTACACCTTC
once	TRBV6-1	TRBD1	TRBJ1-6	CASSDDILRQGVGSPLHF	TGTGCCAGCAGTGACGATATTCTGAGACAGGGCGTGGGTTCACCCCTCCACTTT
.	TRBV7-8	TRBD1	TRBJ2-6	CASSPWGQGASGANVLTF	TGTGCCAGCAGCCCATGGGGACAGGGGGCTTCTGGGGCCAACGTCCTGACTTTC
.	TRBV29-1	.	TRBJ2-5	CSVEGNLGETQYF	TGCAGCGTTGAAGGGAATCTGGGGGAGACCCAGTACTTC
once	TRBV7-9	TRBD2	TRBJ2-7	CASSPKTSGNYEQYF	TGTGCCAGCAGCCCTAAGACTAGCGGGAACTACGAGCAGTACTTC
.	TRBV28	TRBD2	TRBJ2-1	CASIFGTSGYNEQFF	TGTGCCAGCATTTTCGGGACTAGCGGTTACAATGAGCAGTTCTTC
.	TRBV6-4	.	TRBJ2-2	CASSDSYTGELFF	TGTGCCAGCAGTGACTCTTACACCGGGGAGCTGTTTTTT
.	TRBV4-1	TRBD1	TRBJ2-7	CASSLGTGNSEDEQYF	TGCGCCAGCAGCCTAGGGACAGGGAATAGTGAGGACGAGCAGTACTTC
.	TRBV28	.	TRBJ1-5	CASRRLRGSTINQPQHF	TGTGCCAGCAGACGACTGCGGGGCAGCACCATTAATCAGCCCCAGCATTTT
.	TRBV5-6	.	TRBJ2-1	CASSPGESGNEQFF	TGTGCCAGCAGTCCCGGCGAATCGGGGAATGAGCAGTTCTTC
.	TRBV3-1/TRBV3-2	.	TRBJ2-5	CASSSYRVQVETQYF	TGTGCCAGCAGCTCCTACAGGGTGCAGGTCGAGACCCAGTACTTC
.	TRBV2	.	TRBJ2-7	CASSSPGLRTYEQYF	TGTGCCAGCTCCTCACCGGGCCTCAGGACCTACGAGCAGTACTTC
.	TRBV11-2	TRBD2	TRBJ2-7	CASSPLAGLAGGFYEQYF	TGTGCCAGCAGCCCCTTGGCGGGACTAGCGGGAGGCTTCTACGAGCAGTACTTC
.	TRBV29-1	.	TRBJ1-3	CSVDSGNTIYF	TGCAGCGTGGACTCTGGAAACACCATATATTTT
.	TRBV7-3	.	TRBJ1-1	CASSPSGRDEAFF	TGTGCCAGCAGCCCTAGCGGTCGGGATGAAGCTTTCTTT
.	TRBV7-8	TRBD1	TRBJ1-6	CASSLPGRGGEPLHF	TGTGCCAGCAGCTTACCGGGCAGGGGGGGTGAACCCCTCCACTTT
.	TRBV24-1	TRBD2	TRBJ2-1	CATSDTGLAGFLSEQFF	TGTGCCACCAGTGACACAGGACTAGCGGGATTCTTGAGTGAGCAGTTCTTC
.	TRBV7-7	.	TRBJ2-5	CASSLGSGAAQETQYF	TGTGCTAGCAGCTTAGGCTCGGGGGCCGCTCAAGAGACCCAGTACTTC
.	TRBV7-8	TRBD1	TRBJ1-2	CASSSRDRGQRGYTF	TGTGCCAGCAGCTCTCGGGACAGGGGGCAGCGTGGCTACACCTTC
.	TRBV7-3	TRBD2	TRBJ2-3	CASSQPGLATQYF	TGTGCCAGCAGCCAGCCGGGACTAGCAACGCAGTATTTT
.	TRBV6-5	.	TRBJ1-5	CASSYSGQKGQPQHF	TGTGCCAGCAGTTACTCTGGGCAGAAGGGTCAGCCCCAGCATTTT
once	TRBV5-6	.	TRBJ2-5	CASTDEWQGGTETQYF	TGTGCCAGCACCGATGAGTGGCAGGGAGGAACCGAGACCCAGTACTTC